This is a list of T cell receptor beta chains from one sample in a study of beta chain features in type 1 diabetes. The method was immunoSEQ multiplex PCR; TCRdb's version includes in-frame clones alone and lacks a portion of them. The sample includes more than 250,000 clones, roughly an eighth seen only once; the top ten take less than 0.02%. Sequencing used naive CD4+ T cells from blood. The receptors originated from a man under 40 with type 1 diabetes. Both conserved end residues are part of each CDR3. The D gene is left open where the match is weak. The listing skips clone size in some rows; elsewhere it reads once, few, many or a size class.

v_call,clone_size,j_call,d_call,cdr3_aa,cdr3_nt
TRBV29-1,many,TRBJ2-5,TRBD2,CSGAGGQETQYF,TGCAGCGGAGCGGGAGGCCAAGAGACCCAGTACTTC
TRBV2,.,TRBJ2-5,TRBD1,CASSGTGERTQYF,TGTGCCAGCAGTGGGACAGGGGAAAGGACCCAGTACTTC
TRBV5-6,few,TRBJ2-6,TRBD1,CASSWVAGQGTSGANVLTF,TGTGCCAGCAGCTGGGTCGCGGGACAGGGGACGTCTGGGGCCAACGTCCTGACTTTC
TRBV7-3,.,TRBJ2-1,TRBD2,CASSLAGDNEQFF,TGTGCCAGCAGCTTAGCGGGGGACAATGAGCAGTTCTTC
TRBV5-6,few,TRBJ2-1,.,CASSQAGRGQFF,TGTGCCAGCAGCCAGGCGGGGCGAGGGCAGTTCTTC
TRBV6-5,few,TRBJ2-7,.,CASVNPGISYEQYF,TGTGCCAGCGTAAACCCCGGGATCTCCTACGAGCAGTACTTC
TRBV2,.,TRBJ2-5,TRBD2,CASSGLAGGETQYF,TGTGCCAGCAGTGGACTAGCGGGAGGCGAGACCCAGTACTTC
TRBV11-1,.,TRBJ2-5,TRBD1,CASSLDRGQETQYF,TGTGCCAGCAGCTTAGACAGGGGCCAAGAGACCCAGTACTTC
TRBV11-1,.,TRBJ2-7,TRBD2,CASSLGLATVYEQYF,TGTGCCAGCAGTTTAGGACTAGCGACCGTCTACGAGCAGTACTTC
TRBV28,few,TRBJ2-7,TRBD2,CASSSFGTRTYEQYF,TGTGCCAGCAGTTCCTTCGGGACTAGGACCTACGAGCAGTACTTC
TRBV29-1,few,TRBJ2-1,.,CSVGGIGEQFF,TGCAGCGTTGGAGGGATCGGTGAGCAGTTCTTC
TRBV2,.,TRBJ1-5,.,CASRGGVGEHQPQHF,TGTGCCAGCAGAGGGGGGGTTGGGGAACATCAGCCCCAGCATTTT
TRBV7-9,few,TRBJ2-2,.,CASSLKRELNTGELFF,TGTGCCAGCAGCCTCAAGCGAGAGCTGAACACCGGGGAGCTGTTTTTT
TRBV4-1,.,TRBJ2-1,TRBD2,CASSQGNSGGYNEQFF,TGCGCCAGCAGCCAAGGCAATAGCGGGGGATACAATGAGCAGTTCTTC
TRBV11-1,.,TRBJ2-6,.,CASSHRGAGANVLTF,TGTGCCAGCAGCCACCGCGGGGCTGGGGCCAACGTCCTGACTTTC
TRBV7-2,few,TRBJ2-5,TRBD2,CASSLGGLAGEGETQYF,TGTGCCAGCAGCTTAGGAGGGTTAGCGGGGGAAGGGGAGACCCAGTACTTC
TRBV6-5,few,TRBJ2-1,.,CASSQDKQPYNEQFF,TGTGCCAGCAGCCAGGACAAACAGCCCTACAATGAGCAGTTCTTC
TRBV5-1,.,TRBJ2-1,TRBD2,CASSREPGLAGYNEQFF,TGCGCCAGCAGCCGAGAACCGGGACTAGCGGGATACAATGAGCAGTTCTTC
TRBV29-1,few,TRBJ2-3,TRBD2,CSVEGGSTDTQYF,TGCAGCGTTGAGGGGGGGAGCACAGATACGCAGTATTTT
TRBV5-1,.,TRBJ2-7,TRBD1,CASSLGQGDEQYF,TGCGCCAGCAGCTTGGGACAGGGGGACGAGCAGTACTTC
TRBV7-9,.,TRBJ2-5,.,CASSLGSVETQYF,TGTGCCAGCAGCTTAGGGAGTGTTGAGACCCAGTACTTC
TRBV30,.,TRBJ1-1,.,CAWMLPPFTEAFF,TGTGCCTGGATGCTACCCCCATTCACTGAAGCTTTCTTT
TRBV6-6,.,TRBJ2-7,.,CASNLQSSYEQYF,TGTGCCAGCAACCTACAGAGCTCCTACGAGCAGTACTTC
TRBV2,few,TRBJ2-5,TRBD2,CASRAWTSGRQETQYF,TGTGCCAGCAGAGCTTGGACTAGCGGGAGGCAAGAGACCCAGTACTTC
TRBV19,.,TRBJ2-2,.,CASSAGNANTGELFF,TGTGCCAGTAGTGCCGGGAACGCGAACACCGGGGAGCTGTTTTTT
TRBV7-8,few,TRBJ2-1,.,CASSFVSGYNEQFF,TGTGCCAGCAGCTTCGTTTCAGGGTACAATGAGCAGTTCTTC
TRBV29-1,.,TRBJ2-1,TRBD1,CSAILGTGAYNEQFF,TGCAGCGCTATACTGGGGACAGGGGCGTACAATGAGCAGTTCTTC
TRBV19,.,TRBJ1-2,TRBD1,CASSIALGQGYGYTF,TGTGCCAGTAGTATAGCTCTGGGACAGGGATATGGCTACACCTTC
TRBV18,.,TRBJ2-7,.,CASSPGGTNYEQYF,TGTGCCAGCTCACCGGGAGGTACCAACTACGAGCAGTACTTC
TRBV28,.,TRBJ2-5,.,CASSLLVQETQYF,TGTGCCAGCAGTTTACTCGTGCAAGAGACCCAGTACTTC
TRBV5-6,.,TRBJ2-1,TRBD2,CASSLGGDYLNEQFF,TGTGCCAGCAGCTTGGGAGGGGACTACCTCAATGAGCAGTTCTTC
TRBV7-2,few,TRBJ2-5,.,CASSLSSEETQYF,TGTGCCAGCAGCTTATCTAGCGAGGAGACCCAGTACTTC
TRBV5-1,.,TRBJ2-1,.,CASRLDRDNEQFF,TGCGCCAGCAGGTTGGACAGAGACAATGAGCAGTTCTTC
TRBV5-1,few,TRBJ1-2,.,CASSLSTAVDGGYTF,TGCGCCAGCAGCTTGTCTACAGCGGTTGATGGGGGCTACACCTTC
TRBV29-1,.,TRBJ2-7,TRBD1,CSALGQGAYEQYF,TGCAGCGCGCTCGGCCAGGGGGCCTACGAGCAGTACTTC
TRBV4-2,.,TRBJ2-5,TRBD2,CASSQGGTSGILTQYF,TGTGCCAGCAGCCAAGGGGGGACTAGCGGGATCTTGACCCAGTACTTC